These 28 T cell receptor beta chains came from one sample sequenced in a study of blood T cells in healthy people across ages. It was with a sample-barcoded 5' primer and a J-beta primer mix that a second PCR of about 6 to 12 cycles was run. TCRdb re-analysed the 5' RACE reads in MiXCR, keeping a single row per CDR3 protein. The table includes hundreds of thousands of distinct CDR3 sequences, under 30% detected once. The specimen sequenced was blood. The receptors were gathered from a woman older than 75 in good health.

This clonotype was picked up many times. The V and J genes are TRBV9 and TRBJ2-1; 11 nucleotides align to TRBD2. Germline V gene lookup returns CDR1 SGDLS and CDR2 YYNGEE. The CDR3 extends over 16 amino acids. Unmatched junction bases numbered 6, after V lost 1 base and J lost 6 bases. The CDR3 loop is CASSVIAGGPVNEQFF. As DNA, the CDR3 is TGTGCCAGCAGCGTAATAGCGGGGGGGCCTGTCAATGAGCAGTTCTTC.

The chain carries TRBV12-3 or TRBV12-4 and TRBJ2-7; 10 nucleotides align to TRBD1. V was pared by 5 bases and J by 2 bases, with 6 bases of the junction left unmatched. This CDR3 region has 15 residues. CDR3 amino acids: CASSLGTGATYEQYF. The CDR3 coding sequence is TGTGCCAGCAGTCTTGGGACAGGGGCTACCTACGAGCAGTACTTC.

This clonotype occurred a few times. The chain combines TRBV6-2 or TRBV6-3 with TRBJ1-2; TRBD1 is a possible D gene (5 bases). The CDR3 is 15 amino acids. Germline lookup yields CDR1 MNHEY and CDR2 SVGEGT. V lost 2 bases, J lost 2 bases, and 12 bases lay in between. The CDR3 sequence: CASSYGGTGNYGYTF. Written as DNA, the CDR3 is TGTGCCAGCAGTTACGGGGGGACCGGCAACTATGGCTACACCTTC.

The genes are TRBV2 and TRBJ2-3, with 14 bases lining up with TRBD2. V trimming: 6 bases; J trimming: 8 bases; junction bases outside the gene matches: 7. Germline lookup yields CDR1 SNHLY and CDR2 FYNNEI. CDR3 length equals 15 residues. The CDR3: CASSPTSGGAGTQYF. DNA for the CDR3: TGTGCCAGCAGCCCGACTAGCGGGGGGGCAGGTACGCAGTATTTT.

Remarks on this clonotype: A much larger clone lies a single base off, so this may be a read error. V and J are TRBV7-9 and TRBJ2-5, with D possibly being TRBD1 or TRBD2 (5 bases each). There are 13 residues in the CDR3. The V and J ends lost 2 bases and 11 bases respectively, with 15 bases between them. Germline V gene lookup returns CDR1 SEHNR and CDR2 FQNEAQ (reference sequence). The CDR3 region has the DNA TGTGCCAGCAGCTTAAGGGCCTGGGACGGGCAGTACTTC. It translates to CASSLRAWDGQYF.

This clonotype was recorded many times. The chain recombines TRBV6-1 with TRBJ2-5; D is perhaps TRBD1 or TRBD2 (7 bases each). This CDR3 spans 12 amino acids. Germline V gene lookup returns CDR1 MNHNS and CDR2 SASEGT. The V end was cut by 10 bases, the J end by 6 bases, with 15 bases between. The CDR3 region is CATGGGGKTQYF. The CDR3 nucleotides are TGTGCCACAGGGGGAGGGGGCAAGACCCAGTACTTC.

The CDR3 DNA sequence: TGTGCCAGCAGTGAAGAGGGGACTTTGGGACAGCCCCAGCATTTT. Its translation: CASSEEGTLGQPQHF. The rearrangement links TRBV25-1 to TRBJ1-5, with D perhaps TRBD1 (5 bases). The CDR3 totals 15 residues. The V end lost 2 bases, the J end lost 7 bases, and 15 bases lay between the germline ends. From germline, CDR1 is MGHDK and CDR2 SYGVNS.

Ten or more counts support this clonotype. The chain carries TRBV7-9 and TRBJ2-1, with 13 nucleotides matching TRBD2. J lost 8 bases, V lost 4 bases, and 5 bases had no gene match. In germline, CDR1 is SEHNR, CDR2 FQNEAQ (reference sequence). The CDR3 length is 15 residues. CDR3 in DNA: TGTGCCAGCAGCTCCGGGACTAGCGGGGTTCATGAGCAGTTCTTC. Amino acid sequence: CASSSGTSGVHEQFF.

This clonotype was detected a few times. The genes are TRBV25-1 and TRBJ1-1; no clear D. Germline-derived CDR1 and CDR2 are MGHDK and SYGVNS. Trimming removed 8 bases at V and 6 bases at J, with 13 bases between. The CDR3 consists of 12 residues. The CDR3 is CASLGGVSEAFF. For the CDR3, the DNA is TGTGCCAGCCTGGGAGGAGTATCTGAAGCTTTCTTT.

This clonotype was seen many times. The chain couples TRBV5-5 to TRBJ2-5; 7 nucleotides line up with TRBD1. The germline V gene encodes CDR1 SGHKS and CDR2 YYEKEE (reference sequence). The J segment lost 5 bases and the V segment lost 4 bases, leaving 8 bases of the junction unmatched. There are 14 residues in the CDR3. The CDR3 nucleotides read TGTGCCAGCAGCCCAGGGACAGTTGGGGAGACCCAGTACTTC. Translated, it gives CASSPGTVGETQYF.

In its sample, this clonotype was seen many times. V usage is TRBV4-3 and J usage is TRBJ2-1; no clear D gene. V was pared by 1 base and J by 2 bases, with 9 bases between. The CDR3 is 15 residues long. In germline, CDR1 is LGHNA, CDR2 YSLEER. CDR3 in amino acids: CASSQGLTPYNEQFF. The CDR3 bases are TGCGCCAGCAGCCAAGGCCTTACCCCCTACAATGAGCAGTTCTTC.

This clonotype has only a few counts. CDR3 in amino acids: CASSSSGGTRYNEQFF. The DNA of the CDR3 is TGTGCCAGCAGCTCTAGCGGGGGCACACGTTACAATGAGCAGTTCTTC. The chain links TRBV7-3 to TRBJ2-1, with 10 nucleotides matching TRBD2. This CDR3 comprises 16 residues. Germline values: CDR1 SGHTA, CDR2 FQGTGA. V dropped 4 bases and J dropped 4; count of bases not matched to a gene: 7. The full variable domain, with the rest looked up from reference TRBV7-3 and TRBJ2-1, is GAGVSQTPSNKVTEKGKYVELRCDPISGHTALYWYRQSLGQGPEFLIYFQGTGAADDSGLPNDRFFAVRPEGSVSTLKIQRTERGDSAVYLCASSSSGGTRYNEQFFGPGTRLTVL.

This clonotype was recorded only once. This chain joins TRBV3-1 and TRBJ2-3; 10 bases are a match to TRBD1. Germline V gene data show CDR1 as LGHDT and CDR2 as YNNKEL (reference sequence). The CDR3 spans 17 residues. Trimming took 3 bases from V and 4 from J; bases not matched to a gene: 10. CDR3 amino acids: CASSQAIPGQGSDTQYF. CDR3 in DNA: TGTGCCAGCAGCCAGGCAATTCCGGGACAGGGGTCAGATACGCAGTATTTT.

There are a few counts of this clonotype. The rearrangement uses TRBV27 and TRBJ2-7, with 11 bases lining up with TRBD2. There are 13 residues in the CDR3. Germline V gives CDR1 MNHEY, CDR2 SMNVEV (reference sequence). V shed 11 bases, J shed 7 bases, and the junction held 10 bases outside the gene matches. The CDR3 here is CAVISGGAREQYF. CDR3 coding DNA: TGTGCCGTAATTAGCGGGGGGGCTCGGGAGCAGTACTTC.

V is TRBV6-1 and J is TRBJ2-6, with D uncertain. V lost 0 bases to trimming and J lost 1 base, with 4 bases between them. The CDR3 has 15 residues. Germline V gene lookup returns CDR1 MNHNS and CDR2 SASEGT. The CDR3 DNA follows: TGTGCCAGCAGTGAAGCTTCTTCTGGGGCCAACGTCCTGACTTTC. Protein sequence: CASSEASSGANVLTF.

This clonotype occurred a few times. The chain couples TRBV6-1 to TRBJ1-5, with D hard to call. V gave up 5 bases and J gave up 1 base, with 15 bases separating them. The length of the CDR3 is 16 residues. Looked up from germline, CDR1 is MNHNS and CDR2 is SASEGT. In nucleotides, the CDR3 is TGTGCCAGCAGTAAAGGTTGGGAATTGAGCAATCAGCCCCAGCATTTT. Translation: CASSKGWELSNQPQHF.

This clonotype has just a few counts. A read error may produce the germline difference seen at one junction end. The chain links TRBV18 to TRBJ2-4, with D tentatively TRBD2 (5 bases). The CDR3 is 15 amino acids. Germline-derived CDR1 and CDR2 are KGHSH and LQKENI. This chain's CDR3 is CAGSPYRGIQETRYF. For the CDR3, the DNA is TGTGCCGGCTCACCATATCGGGGAATCCAAGAGACCCGGTACTTC.

This clonotype appeared many times. The rearrangement links TRBV7-2 to TRBJ2-1; 9 bases agree with TRBD2. J gave up 7 bases and V 9 bases, and 7 bases lay outside the gene matches. The CDR3 covers 13 residues. Per the germline V gene, CDR1 is SGHTA and CDR2 is FQGNSA. The CDR3 nucleotides read TGTGCCAGTCGGGGCGCGGGGGGGAATGAGCAGTTCTTC. It yields the protein CASRGAGGNEQFF. Full variable domain (outside the CDR3, taken from reference TRBV7-2 and TRBJ2-1): GAGVSQSPSNKVTEKGKDVELRCDPISGHTALYWYRQSLGQGLEFLIYFQGNSAPDKSGLPSDRFSAERTGGSVSTLTIQRTQQEDSAVYLCASRGAGGNEQFFGPGTRLTVL.

Many counts were recorded for this clonotype. V is TRBV3-1 and J is TRBJ2-3, with a weak D call TRBD2 (6 bases). Trimming removed 4 bases at V and 2 bases at J, with 13 bases between. This CDR3 is built from 15 residues. Germline values: CDR1 LGHDT, CDR2 YNNKEL (reference sequence). Here the CDR3 DNA reads TGTGCCAGCAGCCCGAAGGGACTTCTCACAGATACGCAGTATTTT. The encoded protein is CASSPKGLLTDTQYF.

The V gene is TRBV19, the J gene TRBJ2-1; unclear D gene. The germline V and J ends were trimmed by 0 bases and 9 bases, with 3 bases remaining between them. CDR3 size: 11 residues. Germline V lookup: CDR1 LNHDA, CDR2 SQIVND (reference sequence). The DNA of the CDR3 is TGTGCCAGTAGTATAGAGAGTGAGCAGTTCTTC. Its translation is CASSIESEQFF.

Concerning this clonotype: This sequence may be a read error, since a much larger clone differs from it by one base. V usage is TRBV5-5 and J usage is TRBJ2-3; the D is unclear. The CDR3 runs to 16 residues. Germline V lookup: CDR1 SGHKS, CDR2 YYEKEE (reference sequence). DNA for the CDR3: TGTGCCAGCAGCTTGGCCCCGGATCGAAGCACAGATACGCAGTGTTTT. The encoded protein is CASSLAPDRSTDTQCF.

Comment on this clonotype: A much more abundant neighbour one base away suggests this may be a read error. V is TRBV6-2 or TRBV6-3 and J is TRBJ2-5, with 7 positions matching TRBD2. TRBJ2-1 explains the end of the DNA better; the J call may be wrong. This CDR3 is 13 amino acids long. The germline V gene has CDR1 MNHEY and CDR2 SVGEGT. The CDR3 is CASSYLLAETQFF. The DNA for the CDR3 is TGTGCCAGCAGTTACCTCCTAGCGGAGACCCAGTTCTTC.

At least ten counts were recorded for this clonotype. The genes are TRBV12-3 or TRBV12-4 and TRBJ2-3, with D tentatively TRBD1 (5 bases). The CDR3 loop spans 14 amino acids. Deletions cut 3 bases from V and 5 bases from J, with 12 bases between. CDR3 protein: CASSFSGRGDTQYF. Written as DNA, the CDR3 is TGTGCCAGCAGTTTCTCAGGGCGTGGAGATACGCAGTATTTT.

This clonotype has a handful of counts. The chain links TRBV6-2 or TRBV6-3 to TRBJ2-4; 7 nucleotides align to TRBD2. CDR1 is MNHEY and CDR2 is SVGEGT in the germline V gene. Unmatched junction bases numbered 7, after V lost 2 bases and J lost 0 bases. This CDR3 has 17 residues. The CDR3 nucleotides read TGTGCCAGCAGTTACGTTCGGGGGGTCCAAGCCAAAAACATTCAGTACTTC. Its translation is CASSYVRGVQAKNIQYF.

The CDR3 DNA reads TGCAGTGCTAGCGGGGTGGGGTACGAGCAGTACTTC. It yields the protein CSASGVGYEQYF. J is TRBJ2-7 and V is TRBV20-1; D is perhaps TRBD2 (5 bases). V was shortened by 3 bases and J by 4 bases, with 10 bases between the two germline ends. Germline CDR1 reads DFQATT; CDR2 reads SNEGSKA (reference sequence). The CDR3 contains 12 residues.

In regard to this clonotype: This may stem from a read error, because a much larger clone lies one nucleotide away. V usage is TRBV12-3 or TRBV12-4 and J usage is TRBJ1-1; no clear D. Trimming stripped 6 bases from V and 0 bases from J, with 11 bases between. The CDR3 length is 14 residues. The CDR3 loop is CASRFRLMNTEAFF. In DNA form, the CDR3 reads TGTGCCAGCAGGTTTAGGCTAATGAACACTGAAGCTTTCTTT.

This clonotype was recorded once. The CDR3 does not close with the conserved phenylalanine or tryptophan, likely indicating a read error. The gene calls are TRBV20-1 and TRBJ1-2; D gene ambiguous. Germline lookup yields CDR1 DFQATT and CDR2 SNEGSKA (reference sequence). With 3 bases removed from V and 4 bases from J, the gap between germline ends came to 9 bases. CDR3 length: 12 residues. In DNA form, the CDR3 reads TGCAGTGCTAGCGGGCAAACCTATGGCTACACCGTC. Protein sequence: CSASGQTYGYTV.

This clonotype was picked up many times. V and J are TRBV2 and TRBJ1-1; D gene uncertain. The V end lost 5 bases, the J end lost 1 base, and 8 bases lay between the germline ends. The CDR3 is made up of 13 amino acids. The germline V gene has CDR1 SNHLY and CDR2 FYNNEI. The CDR3, as DNA: TGTGCCAGCAGTCTTGACACGAACACTGAAGCTTTCTTT. Protein: CASSLDTNTEAFF.